One and the same sample provided the 26 T cell receptor beta chains below, sequenced in a study of cytomegalovirus exposure and HLA in healthy donors. PCR used 60 Vbeta primers and 13 Jbeta primers. Sequenced by immunoSEQ multiplex PCR; TCRdb stores in-frame clones only, minus some. The data contain about 170,000 clones, approximately 78% of them singletons. Sequenced: PBMCs. The receptor set was obtained from a woman aged 18-29 years in good health and CMV-seronegative.

The V call is TRBV7-8, the J call TRBJ1-2, with unresolved D. Trimming cost V 1 base and J 4 bases, with 13 bases left between them. Per germline, CDR1 SGHVS and CDR2 FQNEAQ. There are 15 residues in the CDR3. The CDR3 nucleotides are TGTGCCAGCAGCTTAGTACAGTCCGCAGGCTATGGCTACACCTTC. Translation gives CASSLVQSAGYGYTF.

The chain joins TRBV5-5 to TRBJ2-3; the match to TRBD1 covers 8 bases. CDR1 SGHKS and CDR2 YYEKEE come from the germline V gene (reference sequence). J gave up 3 bases and V 3 bases, and 9 bases lay outside the gene matches. CDR3 length: 16 residues. The CDR3 region is CASSSGQGTGTDTQYF. CDR3 coding DNA: TGTGCCAGCAGCTCCGGACAGGGCACCGGGACAGATACGCAGTATTTT.

The CDR3 sequence is CASSPIAGGFYEQFF. The CDR3 DNA follows: TGCGCCAGCAGCCCGATAGCGGGAGGGTTCTATGAGCAGTTCTTC. The chain recombines TRBV5-1 with TRBJ2-1; 11 bases agree with TRBD2. This CDR3 comprises 15 residues. The V segment lost 4 bases and the J segment 8 bases; nucleotides outside the gene matches: 8. CDR1 and CDR2 (germline): SGHRS, YFSETQ.

V is TRBV2 and J is TRBJ2-1; 8 bases fit TRBD2. The germline V gene encodes CDR1 SNHLY and CDR2 FYNNEI. This CDR3 spans 18 amino acids. J gave up 7 bases and V 2 bases, and 16 bases lay outside the gene matches. CDR3 in amino acids: CASSELTDLAGLRNEQFF. CDR3 sequence (DNA): TGTGCCAGCAGTGAATTGACGGACTTAGCGGGACTTAGAAATGAGCAGTTCTTC.

In the case of this clone: Other DNA variants within this sample encode the same CDR3. J is TRBJ2-7 and V is TRBV18, with 8 nucleotides matching TRBD1. This CDR3 is built from 14 residues. With 4 bases clipped from V and 2 bases from J, the junction kept 4 bases outside the gene matches. CDR1 and CDR2 (germline): KGHSH, LQKENI. The CDR3 DNA reads TGTGCCAGCTCACTAGGACAGGGAGCCTACGAGCAGTACTTC. It is translated as CASSLGQGAYEQYF.

In this sample, this clone turned up a few times. The rearrangement links TRBV19 to TRBJ2-1; 10 bases are shared with TRBD2. The germline V gene has CDR1 LNHDA and CDR2 SQIVND (reference sequence). Trimming took 8 bases from V and 8 from J; bases not matched to a gene: 6. This CDR3 is built from 13 residues. For the CDR3, the DNA is TGTGCCAGTCAAGCGGGAGGGCCCTATGAGCAGTTCTTC. It specifies CASQAGGPYEQFF.

About this clone: One end of the junction fails to match germline, which may point to a read error. The gene calls are TRBV15 and TRBJ2-5; weak D call: TRBD1 (7 bases). The germline CDR1 and CDR2 sequences are LNHNV and YYDKDF (reference sequence). This CDR3 region has 12 residues. This CDR3 is CAASRGRETQYF. The CDR3 coding sequence is TGTGCCGCCAGCAGGGGGAGGGAGACCCAGTACTTC.

This clone was detected only once. V and J are TRBV7-9 and TRBJ1-5; 8 nucleotides line up with TRBD1. The V gene end was trimmed by 5 bases and the J gene end by 7 bases; junction bases not matched to a gene: 10. The CDR3 runs to 15 residues. Germline CDR1 and CDR2: SEHNR and FQNEAQ (reference sequence). As DNA, the CDR3 is TGTGCCAGCAGCCCGACAGGGGATGGGGTGCAGCCCCAGCATTTT. Encoded protein: CASSPTGDGVQPQHF.

This clone was observed a single time. The chain is built from TRBV4-1 and TRBJ2-7, with D unresolved. V lost 1 base, J lost 3 bases, and 10 bases lay in between. Per germline, CDR1 MGHRA and CDR2 YSYEKL. This CDR3 has 14 amino acids. CDR3 coding DNA: TGCGCCAGCAGCCAAGGGTCCTTCAGCTACGAGCAGTACTTC. This gives the protein CASSQGSFSYEQYF.

This clone was picked up one time. The chain joins TRBV4-1 to TRBJ1-4, with D possibly being TRBD1 (6 bases). There are 17 residues in the CDR3. V lost 0 bases, J lost 7 bases, and 18 bases lay in between. The germline V gene encodes CDR1 MGHRA and CDR2 YSYEKL. This CDR3 is CASSQDSRTGSAEKLFF. CDR3 nucleotide sequence: TGCGCCAGCAGCCAAGATTCACGTACAGGGAGCGCTGAAAAACTGTTTTTT.

This rearrangement joins TRBV9 to TRBJ2-3, with TRBD2 matching over 14 bases. Trimming at V came to 2 bases and at J to 5 bases, leaving 10 bases not matched to a gene. This CDR3 region has 18 residues. CDR1 SGDLS and CDR2 YYNGEE come from the germline V gene. The CDR3 loop reads CASSVSLGLAGDIDTQYF. In DNA, the CDR3 is TGTGCCAGCAGCGTTTCCCTGGGACTAGCGGGAGACATAGATACGCAGTATTTT. Full variable domain (rest looked up from reference TRBV9 and TRBJ2-3): DSGVTQTPKHLITATGQRVTLRCSPRSGDLSVYWYQQSLDQGLQFLIQYYNGEERAKGNILERFSAQQFPDLHSELNLSSLELGDSALYFCASSVSLGLAGDIDTQYFGPGTRLTVL.

The rearrangement uses TRBV30 and TRBJ2-3; 9 bases line up with TRBD2. The junction had 9 bases not matched to a gene; V was cut back by 1 base and J by 1 base. The CDR3 has 17 residues. The germline gives CDR1 GTSNPN, CDR2 SVGIG (reference sequence). This CDR3 is CAWSETWVAGGTDTQYF. The CDR3 DNA is TGTGCCTGGAGTGAAACATGGGTAGCGGGGGGCACAGATACGCAGTATTTT.

The genes are TRBV15 and TRBJ2-7; 11 bases line up with TRBD2. J gave up 2 bases and V 3 bases, and 3 bases lay outside the gene matches. Looked up from germline, CDR1 is LNHNV and CDR2 is YYDKDF (reference sequence). CDR3 length: 15 residues. The DNA for the CDR3 is TGTGCCACCAGCAGGGTGACTAGCGGGACCTACGAGCAGTACTTC. Its protein is CATSRVTSGTYEQYF. The whole variable domain, filled in from reference TRBV15 and TRBJ2-7, reads DAMVIQNPRYQVTQFGKPVTLSCSQTLNHNVMYWYQQKSSQAPKLLFHYYDKDFNNEADTPDNFQSRRPNTSFCFLDIRSPGLGDTAMYLCATSRVTSGTYEQYFGPGTRLTVT.

This clone was detected once. One end of the junction does not line up with germline, which may come from a read error. CDR3 region: CSSSFRGGEQYF. The CDR3 DNA reads TGTTCCAGCAGCTTTAGGGGAGGCGAGCAGTACTTC. The rearrangement links TRBV7-3 to TRBJ2-7; possible D gene TRBD2, 6 bases. Looked up from germline, CDR1 is SGHTA and CDR2 is FQGTGA. The CDR3 has 12 residues.

A single count supports this clone. The rearrangement joins TRBV28 to TRBJ2-6; 10 bases line up with TRBD1. The trim removed 6 bases at V and 2 bases at J, leaving 1 base unmatched. The V gene's germline CDR1 is MDHEN and CDR2 SYDVKM. The CDR3 consists of 15 residues. CDR3 in DNA: TGTGCCAGCAGAGGACAGGGGGCTGGGGCCAACGTCCTGACTTTC. Amino acids: CASRGQGAGANVLTF.

The genes are TRBV27 and TRBJ2-5; TRBD2 is a possible D gene (5 bases). The V end was cut by 6 bases, the J end by 4 bases, with 12 bases between. CDR1 and CDR2 (germline): MNHEY, SMNVEV (reference sequence). The CDR3 spans 13 residues. Here the CDR3 reads CASSIRAGETQYF. The CDR3 DNA is TGTGCCAGCAGCATCCGGGCGGGAGAGACCCAGTACTTC.

The J gene is TRBJ1-2, the V gene TRBV2; 8 bases match TRBD1. CDR3 length: 15 amino acids. V lost 8 bases, J lost 6 bases, and 14 bases stayed unmatched. Germline values: CDR1 SNHLY, CDR2 FYNNEI. The CDR3 region has the DNA TGTGCCAGCGGCGCGGACAGGGCCGGACGGGATGGCTACACCTTC. Translating gives CASGADRAGRDGYTF.

This rearrangement joins TRBV29-1 to TRBJ2-3; no clear D gene. This CDR3 has 13 residues. V shed 5 bases and J shed 0 bases, with 9 bases lying between them. Germline-derived CDR1 and CDR2 are SQVTM and ANQGSEA. CDR3 bases: TGCAGCGTTCACCCCCAGAGCACAGATACGCAGTATTTT. This gives the protein CSVHPQSTDTQYF.

The chain couples TRBV19 to TRBJ2-7, with D possibly being TRBD2 (5 bases). This CDR3 comprises 14 residues. Trimming removed 2 bases from V and 2 bases from J, with 10 bases in between. Germline V lookup: CDR1 LNHDA, CDR2 SQIVND (reference sequence). The CDR3, as DNA: TGTGCCAGTAGTATAACCAGGAGGACCTACGAGCAGTACTTC. This sequence encodes CASSITRRTYEQYF.

The gene calls are TRBV4-2 and TRBJ2-3; 7 nucleotides line up with TRBD2. The CDR3 extends over 15 amino acids. The V gene's germline CDR1 is LGHNA and CDR2 YNFKEQ. V lost 5 bases, J lost 0 bases, and 5 bases stayed unmatched. The CDR3 DNA reads as TGTGCCAGCAGCACACTAGCGCCGAGCACAGATACGCAGTATTTT. It codes for CASSTLAPSTDTQYF.

The chain couples TRBV7-2 to TRBJ1-3, with 7 bases that match TRBD1. The trim removed 1 base at V and 2 bases at J, leaving 8 bases unmatched. The CDR3 covers 17 residues. Germline V gene data show CDR1 as SGHTA and CDR2 as FQGNSA. The CDR3 protein is CASSLDSYRGPGNTIYF. CDR3 nucleotides: TGTGCCAGCAGCTTAGATTCGTACAGGGGCCCTGGAAACACCATATATTTT.

The V gene is TRBV27, the J gene TRBJ2-5; weak D call: TRBD1 (6 bases). The DNA end is a closer match to TRBJ2-7, so the J assignment may be wrong. The CDR3 has 14 amino acids. Germline-derived CDR1 and CDR2 are MNHEY and SMNVEV (reference sequence). The CDR3 here is CASTMRRGTYEQYF. The CDR3 DNA follows: TGTGCCAGCACCATGCGCAGGGGAACATACGAGCAGTACTTC.

The chain carries TRBV7-9 and TRBJ2-3; 9 positions agree with TRBD1. V shed 5 bases, J shed 3 bases, and the junction held 6 bases outside the gene matches. Per germline, CDR1 SEHNR and CDR2 FQNEAQ (reference sequence). CDR3 length: 15 amino acids. The CDR3 spells CASSRTGEPTDTQYF. Written as DNA, the CDR3 is TGTGCCAGCAGCAGGACAGGGGAGCCAACAGATACGCAGTATTTT.

The V gene is TRBV4-1, the J gene TRBJ2-1; perhaps TRBD1 as D (6 bases). V was shortened by 4 bases and J by 9 bases, with 19 bases between the two germline ends. Germline CDR1 MGHRA, CDR2 YSYEKL. The CDR3 loop spans 15 amino acids. The CDR3: CASSPTGTPVSEQFF. The CDR3, as DNA: TGCGCCAGCAGCCCTACCGGGACACCGGTAAGTGAGCAGTTCTTC.

This clone came up a few times. The chain recombines TRBV7-9 with TRBJ1-2; D is unresolved. Trimming pared 3 bases from V and 2 bases from J, leaving 10 bases between. Per germline, CDR1 SEHNR and CDR2 FQNEAQ (reference sequence). This CDR3 is 14 amino acids long. The CDR3 region has the DNA TGTGCCAGCAGCTTGTCTGGGCAAAACTATGGCTACACCTTC. It specifies CASSLSGQNYGYTF.

The chain recombines TRBV6-1 with TRBJ2-3; TRBD1 matches 9 bases. Germline CDR1 and CDR2: MNHNS and SASEGT. This CDR3 is 18 amino acids long. V trimming: 3 bases; J trimming: 8 bases; junction bases outside the gene matches: 18. The CDR3 DNA follows: TGTGCCAGCAGTGACCCCCCGACAGGGGGACTCCTTGGGGCTACGCAGTATTTT. It yields the protein CASSDPPTGGLLGATQYF.